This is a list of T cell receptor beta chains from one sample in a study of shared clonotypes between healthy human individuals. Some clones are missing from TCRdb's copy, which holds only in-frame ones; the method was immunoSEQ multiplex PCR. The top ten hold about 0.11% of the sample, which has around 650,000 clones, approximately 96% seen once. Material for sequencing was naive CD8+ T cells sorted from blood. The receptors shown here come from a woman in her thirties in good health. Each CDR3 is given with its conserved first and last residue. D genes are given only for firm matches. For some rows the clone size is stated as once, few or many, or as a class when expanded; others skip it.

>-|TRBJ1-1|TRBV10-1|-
CASSEYRGVYTEAFF
TGCGCCAGCAGTGAGTACCGGGGGGTCTACACTGAAGCTTTCTTT
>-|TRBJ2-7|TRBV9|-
CASGGLYSYEQYF
TGTGCCAGCGGAGGACTGTACTCCTACGAGCAGTACTTC
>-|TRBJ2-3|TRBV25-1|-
CASSGGEDTQYF
TGTGCCAGCAGTGGCGGGGAAGATACGCAGTATTTT
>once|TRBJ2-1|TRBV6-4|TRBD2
CASSDSGGGYNEQFF
TGTGCCAGCAGTGACTCGGGGGGGGGCTACAATGAGCAGTTCTTC
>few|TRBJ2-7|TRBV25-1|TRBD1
CASSPTGKYEQYF
TGTGCCAGCAGCCCGACAGGGAAATACGAGCAGTACTTC
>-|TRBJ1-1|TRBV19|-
CASILGGNTEAFF
TGTGCCAGTATCCTCGGAGGGAACACTGAAGCTTTCTTT
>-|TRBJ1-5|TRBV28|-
CASSSPGQPQHF
TGTGCCAGCAGTTCCCCAGGTCAGCCCCAGCATTTT
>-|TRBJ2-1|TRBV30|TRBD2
CACGTSGSQEQFF
TGTGCCTGCGGGACTAGCGGTTCTCAAGAGCAGTTCTTC
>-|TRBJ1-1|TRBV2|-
CASSDRAGEAFF
TGTGCCAGCAGTGACAGGGCGGGTGAGGCTTTCTTT
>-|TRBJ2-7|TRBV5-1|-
CASSQDYEQYF
TGCGCCAGCAGCCAGGACTACGAGCAGTACTTC
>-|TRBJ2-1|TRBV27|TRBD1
CASRGTGTYNEQFF
TGTGCCAGCAGGGGGACAGGGACCTACAATGAGCAGTTCTTC
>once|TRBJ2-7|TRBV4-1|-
CASSRDGEDYEQYF
TGCGCCAGCAGCCGAGATGGGGAGGACTACGAGCAGTACTTC
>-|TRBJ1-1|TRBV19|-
CASSPPDRLNTEAFF
TGTGCCAGTAGTCCCCCGGACAGATTGAACACTGAAGCTTTCTTT
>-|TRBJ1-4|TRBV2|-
CASSDSQRATNEKLFF
TGTGCCAGCAGTGATTCCCAGCGTGCAACTAATGAAAAACTGTTTTTT
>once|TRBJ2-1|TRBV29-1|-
CSVYLDRSSYNEQFF
TGCAGCGTTTATCTAGACCGGAGCTCCTACAATGAGCAGTTCTTC
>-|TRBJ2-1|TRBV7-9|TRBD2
CASRPPAGTPLAEQFF
TGTGCCAGCAGGCCTCCAGCGGGGACCCCCCTTGCTGAGCAGTTCTTC
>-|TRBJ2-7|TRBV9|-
CASSPLIEQYF
TGTGCCAGCAGCCCGCTGATAGAGCAGTACTTC
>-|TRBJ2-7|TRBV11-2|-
CASSPNPRYEQYF
TGTGCCAGCAGCCCTAACCCTAGATACGAGCAGTACTTC
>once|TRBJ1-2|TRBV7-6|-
CASSSGTDYGYTF
TGTGCCAGCAGCTCTGGAACAGACTATGGCTACACCTTC
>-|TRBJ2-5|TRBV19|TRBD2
CASSIGTSGTQETQYF
TGTGCCAGTAGTATCGGGACTAGCGGGACTCAAGAGACCCAGTACTTC
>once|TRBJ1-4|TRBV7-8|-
CASSPPNEKLFF
TGTGCCAGCAGCCCGCCTAATGAAAAACTGTTTTTT
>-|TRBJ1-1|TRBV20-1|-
CSATPWGEAFF
TGCAGTGCCACCCCCTGGGGTGAAGCTTTCTTT
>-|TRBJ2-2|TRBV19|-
CASSIDFSTGELFF
TGTGCCAGTAGTATAGATTTTAGTACCGGGGAGCTGTTTTTT
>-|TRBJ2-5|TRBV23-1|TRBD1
CASSLRTGGLRETQYF
TGCGCCAGCAGTCTTAGGACAGGGGGCCTAAGAGAGACCCAGTACTTC
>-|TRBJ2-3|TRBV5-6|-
CASSLFGAAGTDTQYF
TGTGCCAGCAGCTTGTTTGGGGCCGCAGGCACAGATACGCAGTATTTT
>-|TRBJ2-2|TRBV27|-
CASNLRWNTGELFF
TGTGCCAGCAACTTACGGTGGAACACCGGGGAGCTGTTTTTT
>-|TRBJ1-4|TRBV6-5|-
CASSYLGDSEKLFF
TGTGCCAGCAGTTACCTGGGGGATAGTGAAAAACTGTTTTTT
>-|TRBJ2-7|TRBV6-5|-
CASAGDSYEQYF
TGTGCCAGCGCAGGGGATTCCTACGAGCAGTACTTC
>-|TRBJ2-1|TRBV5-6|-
CASSLPGSSANEQFF
TGTGCCAGCAGCTTGCCAGGGTCTAGCGCCAATGAGCAGTTCTTC
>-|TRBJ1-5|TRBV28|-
CASSPPGRQGGQPQHF
TGTGCCAGCAGTCCCCCGGGCCGCCAGGGCGGCCAGCCCCAGCATTTT
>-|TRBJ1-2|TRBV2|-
CASSDQLHSVYGYTF
TGTGCCAGCAGTGATCAGTTGCACAGTGTCTATGGCTACACCTTC
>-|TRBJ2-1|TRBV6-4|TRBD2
CASGYLAGSSYNEQFF
TGTGCCAGCGGATATCTAGCGGGAAGCTCCTACAATGAGCAGTTCTTC
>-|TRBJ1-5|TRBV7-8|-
CASSQWGWREGQPQHF
TGTGCCAGCAGCCAGTGGGGGTGGCGGGAGGGGCAGCCCCAGCATTTT
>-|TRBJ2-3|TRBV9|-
CASSTRGTLTTDTQYF
TGTGCCAGCAGCACGAGGGGGACACTTACCACAGATACGCAGTATTTT
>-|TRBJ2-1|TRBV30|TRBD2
CAWIGTSGSRIADEQFF
TGTGCCTGGATTGGTACTAGCGGGAGCCGGATTGCCGATGAGCAGTTCTTC
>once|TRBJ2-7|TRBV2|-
CASSEDAGSPYEQYF
TGTGCCAGCAGTGAAGATGCAGGGAGTCCCTACGAGCAGTACTTC
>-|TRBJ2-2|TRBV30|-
CAWSVKAFTGELFF
TGTGCCTGGAGTGTAAAGGCCTTCACCGGGGAGCTGTTTTTT